Listed below are T cell receptor beta chains from one sample, sequenced in a study of blood T cell repertoires in COVID-19. Using immunoSEQ multiplex PCR, the repertoire was profiled, and TCRdb retains in-frame clones only, with some absent. Altogether 150,000 to 200,000 clones are present, roughly 84% being singletons, with the ten largest covering 9.8%. The sequencing input was peripheral blood. The source of these receptors is a woman of 80 years or more with acute or convalescent COVID-19. CDR3s include the opening cysteine and the closing phenylalanine or tryptophan. A D gene is named only where the DNA matches it firmly. Only part of the rows carry a size: once, few, many, or a class if the clone is expanded.

J	D	size	V	DNA	CDR3
TRBJ2-2	TRBD1	.	TRBV19	TGTGCCAGTAGTGGGGACAGGAGCACCGGGGAGCTGTTTTTT	CASSGDRSTGELFF
TRBJ2-5	TRBD1	.	TRBV7-2	TGTGCCAGCAGCTTAAGGACAGGGGAGACCCAGTACTTC	CASSLRTGETQYF
TRBJ2-3	TRBD2	.	TRBV24-1	TGTGCCACCAGTGGTCTAGCGGGAGATACGCAGTATTTT	CATSGLAGDTQYF
TRBJ1-1	.	.	TRBV5-4	TGTGCCAGCAGCTTGGATGCCAGGGAAACTGAAGCTTTCTTT	CASSLDARETEAFF
TRBJ2-1	TRBD2	.	TRBV5-1	TGCGCCAGCAGCTCGGGACTAGCGGGAGGGGATGATGAGCAGTTCTTC	CASSSGLAGGDDEQFF
TRBJ1-2	.	.	TRBV6-7	TGTGCCAAGACAACCCGCTATGGCTACACCTTC	CAKTTRYGYTF
TRBJ1-2	.	.	TRBV27	TGTGCCAGCGGAGGACAGTCCCAAGGCTACACCTTC	CASGGQSQGYTF
TRBJ1-3	.	.	TRBV3-1/TRBV3-2	TGTGCCAGCAGCCAAAAAAGCCCTCGCTCTGGAAACACCATATATTTT	CASSQKSPRSGNTIYF
TRBJ1-3	TRBD1	.	TRBV7-2	TGTGCCAGCAGCTCACCGACAGGGGGCGGCTCTGGAAACACCATATATTTT	CASSSPTGGGSGNTIYF
TRBJ2-1	.	.	TRBV27	TGTGCCAGCAGTGTCCCCCGTGGAGGTGACAATGAGCAGTTCTTC	CASSVPRGGDNEQFF
TRBJ2-5	.	.	TRBV5-1	TGCGCCAGCAGCCTCGGGGGAGGACTTATCAACCCCAAAGAGACCCAGTACTTC	CASSLGGGLINPKETQYF
TRBJ2-7	TRBD2	.	TRBV27	TGTGCCAGCAGTTGGAGCGGGAGCTCCTACGAGCAGTACTTC	CASSWSGSSYEQYF
TRBJ1-1	.	.	TRBV11-2	TGTGCCAGCAGCGTGAGTCCGGGACAGAACACTGAAGCTTTCTTT	CASSVSPGQNTEAFF
TRBJ1-2	.	.	TRBV30	TGTGCCTGGAGTTCGGGGGTATCTGGCTACACCTTC	CAWSSGVSGYTF
TRBJ1-4	.	.	TRBV11-1	TGTGCCAGCAGCTTACTGGGTAGTAACTACGAAAAACTGTTTTTT	CASSLLGSNYEKLFF
TRBJ2-1	.	.	TRBV3-1/TRBV3-2	TGTGCCAGCAGCGGTAGTGGGCCCGAGCAGTTCTTC	CASSGSGPEQFF
TRBJ2-6	TRBD1	.	TRBV6-5	TGTGCCAGCAGTCACAGGGGCTCTGGGGCCAACGTCCTGACTTTC	CASSHRGSGANVLTF
TRBJ2-7	.	.	TRBV4-1	TGCGCCAGCAGCCAGATAGAGCGCGACGAGCAGTACTTC	CASSQIERDEQYF
TRBJ1-2	TRBD1	once	TRBV11-2	TGTGCCAGCAGCATCTTACAGGGGACCAACTATGGCTACACCTTC	CASSILQGTNYGYTF
TRBJ1-2	TRBD1	.	TRBV10-3	TGTGCCATCAGTCTCGACAGGGGGGATGGCTACACCTTC	CAISLDRGDGYTF
TRBJ1-2	TRBD1	.	TRBV12-3/TRBV12-4	TGTGCCAGCAGTTTTAGACAGGGACATGGCTACACCTTC	CASSFRQGHGYTF
TRBJ2-7	TRBD1	once	TRBV6-5	TGTGCCAGCAGTTACGGGACAGGGCCGGCCGAGCAGTACTTC	CASSYGTGPAEQYF
TRBJ1-2	.	.	TRBV6-1	TGTGCCAGCAGTCCCGGGGGTCCCTATGGCTACACCTTC	CASSPGGPYGYTF
TRBJ2-7	.	.	TRBV7-3	TGTGCCAGCAGCTTAAACCCACTAGCTCGGGAGCAGTACTTC	CASSLNPLAREQYF
TRBJ2-7	.	.	TRBV11-2	TGTGCCAGCAGCCGAGAGCGGAGCTCCTACGAGCAGTACTTC	CASSRERSSYEQYF
TRBJ2-7	TRBD1	.	TRBV7-2	TGTGCCAGCAGATTTCATTGGACAGGGGGCGACCACGAGCAGTACTTC	CASRFHWTGGDHEQYF
TRBJ2-7	TRBD2	.	TRBV11-2	TGTGCCAGCAGCCCTCATACTAGCGGGAGGACCTACGAGCAGTACTTC	CASSPHTSGRTYEQYF
TRBJ1-1	.	.	TRBV19	TGTGCCAGTAGTATAGTGGGGAGGGGAACCAGCGACACTGAAGCTTTCTTT	CASSIVGRGTSDTEAFF
TRBJ2-2	TRBD2	.	TRBV5-1	TGCGCCAGCAGCCTACTAGCGGGGGGGAACACCGGGGAGCTGTTTTTT	CASSLLAGGNTGELFF
TRBJ1-1	TRBD1	.	TRBV29-1	TGCAGCGTTGAAGATCCGACAGGGGGGAATCTTGAAGCTTTCTTT	CSVEDPTGGNLEAFF
TRBJ1-1	.	.	TRBV2	TGTGCCAGCACCGGGGGGTTCTGGGACACTGAAGCTTTCTTT	CASTGGFWDTEAFF
TRBJ1-2	.	.	TRBV6-1	TGTGCCAGCAGTGAACCTGGACAGAACCTCTATGGCTACACCTTC	CASSEPGQNLYGYTF
TRBJ2-7	.	few	TRBV5-1	TGCGCCAGCGGTATTGAAGCGGGATCTTTCCTAGTTCGGGGGCCAGAGCAGTACTTC	CASGIEAGSFLVRGPEQYF
TRBJ2-7	TRBD2	.	TRBV5-4	TGTGCCAGCAGCTTGCGAGGGGAGCGGGGGAGCACCTACGAGCAGTACTTC	CASSLRGERGSTYEQYF
TRBJ1-2	.	.	TRBV5-4	TGTGCCAGCAGCCTCGCCCGGTATGGCTACACCTTC	CASSLARYGYTF
TRBJ2-3	.	.	TRBV9	TGTGCCAGCAGCGGTGGACTACTAGACACAGATACGCAGTATTTT	CASSGGLLDTDTQYF
TRBJ2-5	TRBD1	once	TRBV19	TGTGCCAGTAGTATAGGGACAGGGTGGGAGACCCAGTACTTC	CASSIGTGWETQYF
TRBJ1-5	TRBD1	once	TRBV2	TGTGCCAGCACCCTAGGACAGGGTAGTAATCAGCCCCAGCATTTT	CASTLGQGSNQPQHF
TRBJ2-7	TRBD2	.	TRBV6-5	TGTGCCACCCGGCGGGAGGGCCCCTACGAGCAGTACTTC	CATRREGPYEQYF
TRBJ2-1	.	.	TRBV5-4	TGTGCCAGCAGCCAAGGCGGGCGCTACCGAGGGGGTGAGCAGTTCTTC	CASSQGGRYRGGEQFF
TRBJ2-2	TRBD1	.	TRBV30	TGTGCCTGTCCGACAGGGCCATACACCGGGGAGCTGTTTTTT	CACPTGPYTGELFF
TRBJ1-2	.	.	TRBV18	TGTGCCAGCTCACCACGAGGGTTGGATGGCTACACCTTC	CASSPRGLDGYTF